There are a few counts of the clone carrying this TCR beta chain. This CDR3 has 15 amino acids. Germline CDR1 reads DFQATT; CDR2 reads SNEGSKA (reference sequence). Trimming took 6 bases from V and 1 from J, leaving 19 bases between them. TCR beta libraries were built with iRepertoire HTBI primers and Arm-PCR of CDR3 regions. TCRdb recomputed calls from the multiplex PCR reads with MiXCR, one row per CDR3 protein. The data contain 450,000 or so distinct CDR3 sequences, less than 25% of them seen just once; the ten biggest clones take up over 7.5%. The sample originates from a study of regulatory T cells in long-lasting Graves disease. Time point indicated: persistent/refractory GD, antithyroid drugs over 5 years with positive TRAb. After RNA was extracted from PBMCs, the TCR library was made from it.

This sequence was found in a female donor with Graves disease. The chain has TRBV20-1 and TRBJ2-7; D is perhaps TRBD1 or TRBD2 (6 bases each). This material consisted of peripheral blood mononuclear cells (PBMCs), taken when the disease was refractory, from a patient treated with antithyroid drugs. The CDR3 here is CSAGGGPMTSYEQYF. The DNA for the CDR3 is TGCAGTGCCGGGGGCGGTCCTATGACGTCCTACGAGCAGTACTTC.